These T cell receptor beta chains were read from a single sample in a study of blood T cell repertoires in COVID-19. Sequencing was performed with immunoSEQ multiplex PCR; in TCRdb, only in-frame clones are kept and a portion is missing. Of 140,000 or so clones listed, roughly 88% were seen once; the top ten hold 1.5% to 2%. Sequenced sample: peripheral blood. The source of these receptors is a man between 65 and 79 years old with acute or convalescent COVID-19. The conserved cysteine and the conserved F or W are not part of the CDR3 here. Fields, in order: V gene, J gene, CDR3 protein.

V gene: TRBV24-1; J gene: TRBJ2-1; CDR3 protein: ATSGLAEEQF
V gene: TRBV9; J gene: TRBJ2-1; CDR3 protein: ASSLGTSAYNEQF
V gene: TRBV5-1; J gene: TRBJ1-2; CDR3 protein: ASSLGENYGYT
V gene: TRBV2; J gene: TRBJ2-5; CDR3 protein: ASTPWTRAGETQY
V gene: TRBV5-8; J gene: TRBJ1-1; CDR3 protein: ASSLGGPGDTEAF
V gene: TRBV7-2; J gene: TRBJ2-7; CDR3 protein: ASSLDPSSYEQY
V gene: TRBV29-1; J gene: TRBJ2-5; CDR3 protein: SGAVQGKETQY
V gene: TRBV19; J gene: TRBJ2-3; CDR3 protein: ASSIDREGTDTQY
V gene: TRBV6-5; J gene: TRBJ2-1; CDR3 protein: ASSYRGSSYNEQF
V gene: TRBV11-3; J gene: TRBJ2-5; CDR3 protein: ASSLGGRGRQETQY
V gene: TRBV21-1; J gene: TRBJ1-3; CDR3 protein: ASSKTGRERSGNTIY
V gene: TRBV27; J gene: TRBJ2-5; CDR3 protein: ASSSAGAAQGTQY
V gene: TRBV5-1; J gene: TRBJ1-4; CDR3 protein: ASSLGMRQGTGEKLF
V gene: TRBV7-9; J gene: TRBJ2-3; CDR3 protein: ASSSSKSASTDTQY
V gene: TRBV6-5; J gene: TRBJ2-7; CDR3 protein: ASSDRGEGVYEQY
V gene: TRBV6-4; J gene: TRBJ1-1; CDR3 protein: ASSDTRGREAF
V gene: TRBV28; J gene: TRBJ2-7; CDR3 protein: ASSAYSGQVSSYEQY
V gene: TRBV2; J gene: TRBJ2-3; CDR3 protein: ASSDWANTQY
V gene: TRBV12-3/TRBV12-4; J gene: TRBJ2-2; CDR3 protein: ASTKMSTGELF
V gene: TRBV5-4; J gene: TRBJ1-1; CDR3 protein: ASSLTGSMNTEAF
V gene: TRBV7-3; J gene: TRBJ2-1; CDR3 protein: ASSPRSGQVDNEQF
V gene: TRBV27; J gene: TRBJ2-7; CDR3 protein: ASSLSVVGSGGYEQY
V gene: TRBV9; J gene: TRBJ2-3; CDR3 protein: ARHVYLGDTQY
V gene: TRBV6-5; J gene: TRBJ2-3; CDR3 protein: ASRNSGGADTQY
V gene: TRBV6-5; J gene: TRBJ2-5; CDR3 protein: ASRTGGETQY
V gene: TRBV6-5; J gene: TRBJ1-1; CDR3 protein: ASSSDSGGVRAF
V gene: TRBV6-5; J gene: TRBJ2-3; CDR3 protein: ASTGAGTDTQY
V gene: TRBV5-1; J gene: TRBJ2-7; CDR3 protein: ASSIRDRDGEQY
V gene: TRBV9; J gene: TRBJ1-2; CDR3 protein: ASSVASDRGLGYT
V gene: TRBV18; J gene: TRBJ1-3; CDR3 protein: ASSPVREALSGNTIY
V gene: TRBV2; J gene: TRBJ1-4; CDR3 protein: ASRALQGAGEKLF
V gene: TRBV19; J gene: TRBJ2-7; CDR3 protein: ASSLKGTASYEQY
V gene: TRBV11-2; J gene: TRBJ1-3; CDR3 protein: ASSGLEGGFGNTIY
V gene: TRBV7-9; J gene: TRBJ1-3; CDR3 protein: ASSHRGIDGNTIY
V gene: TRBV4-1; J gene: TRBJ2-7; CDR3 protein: ASSQVTSGSYEQY
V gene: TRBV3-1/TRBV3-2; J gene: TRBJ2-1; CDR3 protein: ASSFGLAGVPSYNEQF
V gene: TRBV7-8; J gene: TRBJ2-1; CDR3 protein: ASSLVETSEDEQF
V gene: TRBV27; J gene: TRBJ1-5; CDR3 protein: ASSPHRASVGSNQPQH
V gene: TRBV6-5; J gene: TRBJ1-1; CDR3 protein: ASSLRTGGGTEAF
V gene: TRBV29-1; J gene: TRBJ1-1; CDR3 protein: SVEPMGLGTEAF
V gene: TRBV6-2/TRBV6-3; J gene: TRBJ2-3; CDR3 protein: ASSPGLTDTDTQY
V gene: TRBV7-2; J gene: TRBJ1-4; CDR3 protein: ASTLFTNEKLF
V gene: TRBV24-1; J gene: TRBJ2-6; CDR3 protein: ATGGASGANVLT
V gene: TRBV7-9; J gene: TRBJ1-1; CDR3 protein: ASSLLGTGGEAF
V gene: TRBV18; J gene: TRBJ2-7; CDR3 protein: ASSPSGLHEQY
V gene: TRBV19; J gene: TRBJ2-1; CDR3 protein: ASTLASGGHNEQF
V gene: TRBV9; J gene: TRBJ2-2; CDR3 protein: ASSVGQGPNTGELF
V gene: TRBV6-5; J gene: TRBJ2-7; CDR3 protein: ASSYSASGRYEQY
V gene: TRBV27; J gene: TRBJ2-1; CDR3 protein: ASSSLAGALHEQF
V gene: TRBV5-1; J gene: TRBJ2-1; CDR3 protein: ASSLVVPGGGYREQF
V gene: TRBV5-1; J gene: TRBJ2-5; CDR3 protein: ASSSTGGEETQY
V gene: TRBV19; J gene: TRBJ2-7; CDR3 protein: ASRTGSHEQY